This TCR beta chain is drawn from a study of cytomegalovirus exposure and HLA in healthy donors. Only in-frame clones appear in the TCRdb table, and some are missing; sequencing was by immunoSEQ multiplex PCR. This repertoire shows 150,000 or so clones, roughly 84% found once; its top ten account for roughly a tenth. The material sequenced was PBMCs. This receptor was taken from a man aged 25-40 years in good health and CMV-seropositive.

The CDR3 loop reads CAWSVYTGQSSGNTIYF. Here the CDR3 DNA reads TGTGCCTGGAGTGTATATACTGGGCAGAGCTCTGGAAACACCATATATTTT. V and J are TRBV30 and TRBJ1-3; no clear D. Germline assignment: CDR1 GTSNPN and CDR2 SVGIG (reference sequence). CDR3 length equals 17 residues. V was cut by 0 bases and J by 0 bases, with 15 bases left in between.